One and the same sample provided the 10 T cell receptor beta chains below, sequenced in a study of early T cells in non-severe SARS-CoV-2 infection. Each CDR3 protein is one row after TCRdb ran MiXCR on the 5' RACE reads. The sample carries about 60,000 distinct CDR3 sequences, 5.5% to 6.5% recorded once. The sample consisted of whole blood. The receptors come from an adult who was a healthcare worker with PCR-confirmed SARS-CoV-2 infection or an uninfected control (not recorded which).

This rearrangement joins TRBV6-7 to TRBJ2-3; 9 positions agree with TRBD2. TRBV6-7 counts as an open reading frame of uncertain function. The CDR3 is 17 amino acids. J was trimmed by 1 base and V by 4 bases; bases with no gene match: 9. The chain's CDR3 is CASSFRLAGRCTDTQYF. The CDR3 coding sequence is TGTGCCAGCAGTTTCCGGCTAGCGGGGCGATGCACAGATACGCAGTATTTT.

This clonotype appeared many times. The V call is TRBV11-2, the J call TRBJ2-3; tentative D call: TRBD1 (5 bases). The CDR3 has 12 residues. Trimming took 5 bases from V and 6 from J, leaving 9 bases between them. The V gene's germline CDR1 is SGHAT and CDR2 FQNNGV. In nucleotides, the CDR3 is TGTGCCAGCAGCGGGGCCGGGGATACGCAGTATTTT. Protein product: CASSGAGDTQYF.

This clonotype was recorded at least ten times. This chain connects TRBV29-1 to TRBJ2-3; D may be TRBD1 (5 bases). CDR3 length: 12 residues. Between the trimmed V and J ends, which lost 2 bases and 5 bases, there was a span of 8 bases. CDR1 is SQVTM and CDR2 is ANQGSEA in the germline V gene. DNA for the CDR3: TGCAGCGTTGAACAGGGAATAGATACGCAGTATTTT. Its protein product is CSVEQGIDTQYF.

The chain joins TRBV7-9 to TRBJ2-7, with D unresolved. V gave up 1 base and J gave up 7 bases, with 14 bases separating them. CDR1 and CDR2 from the germline V gene are SEHNR and FQNEAQ (reference sequence). The CDR3 covers 14 residues. CDR3 residues: CASSLVRASGEQYF. CDR3 DNA sequence: TGTGCCAGCAGCTTAGTTAGAGCCTCAGGAGAGCAGTACTTC. Filled out from reference TRBV7-9 and TRBJ2-7, the complete variable domain reads DTGVSQNPRHKITKRGQNVTFRCDPISEHNRLYWYRQTLGQGPEFLTYFQNEAQLEKSRLLSDRFSAERPKGSFSTLEIQRTEQGDSAMYLCASSLVRASGEQYFGPGTRLTVT.

This clonotype was counted many times. DNA of the CDR3: TGTGCCTGGAGTCCGGTGGGGGAGCTGTTTTTT. It translates to CAWSPVGELFF. The V gene is TRBV30, the J gene TRBJ2-2; D is undetermined. The CDR3 spans 11 residues. V was cut by 2 bases and J by 8 bases, with 6 bases left in between. Germline CDR1 GTSNPN, CDR2 SVGIG (reference sequence).

This clonotype came up many times. This chain joins TRBV30 and TRBJ2-2; D is undetermined. This CDR3 contains 15 residues. The V end was cut by 3 bases, the J end by 2 bases, with 13 bases between. CDR1 GTSNPN and CDR2 SVGIG come from the germline V gene (reference sequence). The DNA for the CDR3 is TGTGCCTGGAGCCCTGATCCCCTTAACACCGGGGAGCTGTTTTTT. This encodes CAWSPDPLNTGELFF.

This clonotype showed up just a few times. The chain recombines TRBV7-2 with TRBJ2-1, with a tentative D call TRBD2 (5 bases). V lost 5 bases to trimming and J lost 8 bases, with 22 bases between them. The CDR3 is 16 amino acids. The V gene's germline CDR1 is SGHTA and CDR2 FQGNSA. Here the CDR3 DNA reads TGTGCCAGCAGCACCTCGGGATCGAGTCGGGTCGATGAGCAGTTCTTC. Protein: CASSTSGSSRVDEQFF.

This clonotype was observed many times. The rearrangement uses TRBV7-2 and TRBJ2-2, with unresolved D. Trimming cost V 7 bases and J 8 bases, with 17 bases left between them. Germline CDR1 SGHTA, CDR2 FQGNSA. The length of the CDR3 is 14 residues. CDR3 sequence (DNA): TGTGCCAGCACCGTACCACGGTCCGCAGGGGAGCTGTTTTTT. It encodes CASTVPRSAGELFF.

Many counts were recorded for this clonotype. The chain links TRBV12-3 or TRBV12-4 to TRBJ1-2; TRBD1 might be the D (5 bases). Trimming left V 3 bases short and J 12 bases short, with 17 bases between. CDR3 length: 13 residues. CDR3 loop: CASSLGQGVLHTF. CDR3 nucleotide sequence: TGTGCCAGCAGTTTGGGCCAGGGAGTTTTGCACACCTTC.

This clonotype showed up many times. The chain joins TRBV10-3 to TRBJ2-7; the D is unclear. The germline V gene has CDR1 ENHRY and CDR2 SYGVKD. V lost 5 bases, J lost 3 bases, and 14 bases lay in between. CDR3 length: 14 residues. This CDR3 is CAISPERTLYEQYF. The CDR3 coding sequence is TGTGCCATCAGTCCCGAAAGGACCCTCTACGAGCAGTACTTC.